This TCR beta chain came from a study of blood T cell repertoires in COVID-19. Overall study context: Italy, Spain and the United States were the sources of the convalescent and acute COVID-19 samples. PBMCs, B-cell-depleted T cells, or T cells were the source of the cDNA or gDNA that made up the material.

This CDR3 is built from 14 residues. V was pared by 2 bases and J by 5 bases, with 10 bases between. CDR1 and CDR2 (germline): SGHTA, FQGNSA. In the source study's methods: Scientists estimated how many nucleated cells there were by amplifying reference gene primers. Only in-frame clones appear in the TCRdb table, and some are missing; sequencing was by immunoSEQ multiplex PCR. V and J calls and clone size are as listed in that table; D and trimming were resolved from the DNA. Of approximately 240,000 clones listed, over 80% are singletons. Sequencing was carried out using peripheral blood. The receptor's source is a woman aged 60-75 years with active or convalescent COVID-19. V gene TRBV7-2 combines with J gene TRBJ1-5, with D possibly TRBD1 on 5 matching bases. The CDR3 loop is CASSLSGTHQPQHF. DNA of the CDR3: TGTGCCAGCAGCTTATCAGGGACTCATCAGCCCCAGCATTTT.